This T cell receptor (beta chain) was found in a study of glioma-infiltrating T cells. This clonotype was recorded many times. No antigen is known for it. Broader study findings: Non-neoplastic patients had below-expected tissue-blood divergence, while all gliomas exceeded expectation. Only very few CDR3 sequences appeared in both tissue and blood.

The ends lost 6 bases at V and 0 bases at J; junction bases unmatched: 4. This CDR3 has 15 residues. Germline CDR1 reads LGHNT; CDR2 reads FRNRAP. Amplification of TCR alpha and beta CDR3 regions from RNA used iRepertoire nested multiplex PCR. For one-step reverse transcription and amplification, 100-400 ng of tissue mRNA or PBMC total RNA was used. From the multiplex PCR reads, TCRdb called clonotypes with MiXCR, one entry per CDR3 protein. The sample has some 180,000 distinct CDR3 sequences; 32% are singletons. The clonotype originates from a human donor with low-grade glioma or glioblastoma, undergoing nonglioma brain surgery, or in good health (not recorded which). This sequence joins TRBV12-5 and TRBJ2-5; the match to TRBD1 covers 10 bases. What was sequenced was glioma tissue, nonneoplastic brain tissue, or PBMCs (not recorded which). The chain's CDR3 is CASGLDRGYQETQYF. The CDR3 DNA sequence: TGTGCTAGTGGCCTGGACAGGGGGTACCAAGAGACCCAGTACTTC.